Presented here are 12 T cell receptor beta chains from one specimen sequenced in a study of metastatic and nonmetastatic thyroid tumors. Thyroid surgery was performed in patients who had received no treatment beforehand. MiXCR reprocessed the PCR reads for TCRdb. The data contain more than 20,000 clones, 13% of them seen just once; the ten biggest clones take up nearly 5%. What was sequenced was blood. The source is a female donor with papillary thyroid cancer or a benign thyroid nodule (not recorded which). Some clones in this sample may be carry-over from other donors' samples.

This clone was detected ten times or more. The chain combines TRBV7-9 with TRBJ1-2, with TRBD1 matching 7 bases. Germline-derived CDR1 and CDR2 are SEHNR and FQNEAQ (reference sequence). The CDR3 sequence is 14 residues long. V gave up 8 bases and J gave up 1 base; unmatched junction bases: 7. The CDR3 protein is CASVRGQGNYGYTF. The CDR3 DNA reads TGTGCCAGCGTTAGGGGGCAGGGTAACTATGGCTACACCTTC.

The table lists this clone with many counts. The CDR3 spells CASSLSMFNEQYF. DNA of the CDR3: TGTGCCAGCAGTTTATCGATGTTCAACGAGCAGTACTTC. This chain links TRBV27 with TRBJ2-7; no clear D. Trimming stripped 0 bases from V and 5 bases from J, with 8 bases between. CDR3 length: 13 amino acids. Germline CDR1 MNHEY, CDR2 SMNVEV (reference sequence).

This clone was seen repeatedly, ten times or more. The chain has TRBV18 and TRBJ1-4, with 9 nucleotides matching TRBD1. This CDR3 spans 15 amino acids. Per germline, CDR1 KGHSH and CDR2 LQKENI. V shed 3 bases and J 7 bases; nucleotides not matched to a gene: 6. CDR3 loop: CASSPAGQGGEKLFF. The DNA of the CDR3 is TGTGCCAGCTCACCCGCGGGACAGGGAGGTGAAAAACTGTTTTTT.

This clone was observed a few times. The rearrangement uses TRBV28 and TRBJ2-7; tentative D call: TRBD1 (5 bases). The V end was cut by 5 bases, the J end by 3 bases, with 17 bases between. CDR3 length equals 15 residues. Germline CDR1 is MDHEN and CDR2 is SYDVKM. The CDR3 region is CASSGDQGSVYEQYF. CDR3 DNA sequence: TGTGCCAGCAGTGGAGACCAGGGTTCGGTCTACGAGCAGTACTTC.

A note on this clone: A read error may account for a junction end that differs from germline. The rearrangement links TRBV3-1 to TRBJ1-6; maybe TRBD1 (6 bases). The CDR3 extends over 15 amino acids. Germline CDR1 is LGHDT and CDR2 is YNNKEL (reference sequence). The CDR3 reads CASRQGGSDRSPLHF. The CDR3 nucleotides are TGTGCCAGCAGGCAAGGGGGATCAGATCGATCACCCCTCCACTTT.

This clone occurred many times. The chain links TRBV19 to TRBJ2-1; a weak D match, TRBD1 (5 bases). CDR3 length: 13 residues. Germline V CDR1 and CDR2: LNHDA, SQIVND (reference sequence). V was cut by 3 bases and J by 9 bases, with 12 bases left in between. This CDR3 is CASSIRVQIEQFF. In DNA form, the CDR3 reads TGTGCCAGTAGTATCAGGGTTCAGATTGAGCAGTTCTTC.

This clone was observed many times. J is TRBJ1-1 and V is TRBV18; tentative D call: TRBD1 (5 bases). The length of the CDR3 is 14 residues. Per germline, CDR1 KGHSH and CDR2 LQKENI. The V and J ends lost 2 bases and 1 base respectively, with 8 bases between them. The CDR3 nucleotides are TGTGCCAGCTCACCAGTTGGGACGAACACTGAAGCTTTCTTT. It encodes CASSPVGTNTEAFF.

A few counts support this clone. A read error may be the cause here, since a much bigger clone is one base away. This chain uses TRBV5-6 with TRBJ2-1, with D perhaps TRBD2 (5 bases). CDR3 length equals 11 residues. Looked up from germline, CDR1 is SGHDT and CDR2 is YYEEEE. The V end was cut by 1 base, the J end by 10 bases, with 6 bases between. The CDR3 DNA follows: TGTGCCAGCAGCTTGTCTAGCGAGCAGTTCTTC. Translation: CASSLSSEQFF.

This clone is judged medium-sized (0.01 to 0.1%). The chain couples TRBV20-1 to TRBJ2-7; either TRBD1 or TRBD2 may supply D (5 bases each). Germline lookup yields CDR1 DFQATT and CDR2 SNEGSKA (reference sequence). Trimming left V 0 bases short and J 3 bases short, with 12 bases between. CDR3 size: 14 residues. For the CDR3, the DNA is TGCAGTGCTAGAGATGGGGGACGCCGCTACGAGCAGTACTTC. Amino acids: CSARDGGRRYEQYF.

This clone has ten or more counts. V and J are TRBV9 and TRBJ1-3; no clear D. The V gene's germline CDR1 is SGDLS and CDR2 YYNGEE. The ends were cut back, 0 bases at V and 0 bases at J, with 10 bases in the middle. The length of the CDR3 is 16 residues. CDR3 in amino acids: CASSVVSTISGNTIYF. The CDR3 nucleotides read TGTGCCAGCAGCGTAGTTTCGACAATCTCTGGAAACACCATATATTTT.

This clone was seen many times. The V gene is TRBV20-1, the J gene TRBJ2-1; TRBD2 matches at 11 bases. The CDR3 consists of 16 residues. CDR1 is DFQATT and CDR2 is SNEGSKA in the germline V gene (reference sequence). Losses at the gene ends were 2 bases for V and 4 bases for J; bases not matched to a gene: 7. CDR3 loop: CSARRRTSGPYNEQFF. CDR3 bases: TGCAGTGCTAGAAGAAGGACTAGCGGGCCATACAATGAGCAGTTCTTC.

This clone is labeled medium-sized. This chain joins TRBV11-2 and TRBJ2-7; D uncertain. V lost 0 bases, J lost 2 bases, and 5 bases lay in between. The length of the CDR3 is 13 residues. CDR1 is SGHAT, CDR2 FQNNGV, per germline. The CDR3 loop reads CASSLEGAYEQYF. The CDR3 DNA reads TGTGCCAGCAGCTTAGAGGGCGCCTACGAGCAGTACTTC.